This T cell receptor beta chain was profiled in a study of cytomegalovirus exposure and HLA in healthy donors (dated by TCRdb to 2017 to 2019). Looking at the study overall: An earlier analysis of around 600 of the donors reported about 250 Gb of sequence data and approximately 110 million unique TCR beta sequences from some 180 million T cells. HLA typing included class I and class II loci at four-digit resolution. All discovery cohort repertoires had been generated on a single sequencing platform. A later genetic analysis used genome-wide SNP genotypes for about 60% of the roughly 700 donors, treating that subset as a discovery cohort. Among the approximately 420 genotyped donors, around 81% belonged to the genetic ancestry cluster associated with self-reported Caucasian donors. The T cell repertoires of around 670 subjects were profiled by immunosequencing and related to cytomegalovirus serostatus. A later analysis re-analyzed previously published TCR beta repertoires from roughly 630 donors and added high-resolution HLA genotyping to study TCR occurrence patterns. An early release covering approximately 600 HLA-typed donors comprised approximately 300 gigabases of sequencing data and 65 million to 100 million unique TCR sequences. The study aimed to test whether signatures of past pathogen exposure could be identified by cataloging public T cell receptors. A separate validation cohort of over 95 different subjects was used in addition to the approximately 700-subject first cohort. Four or five DR-DQ haplotypes were handled as single units for association and clustering because linkage in the cohort was strong. The later analysis used no new phenotypic data to find candidate immune exposures, relying instead on TCR beta sequences and their occurrence across donors. Donor age, sex, ethnicity and CMV serostatus were compiled alongside the repertoire data. The number of typed donors differed by locus: roughly 629-640 for A, B, C, DRB1 and DQB1; approximately 520 for DQA1; around 610 for DPA1; and about 450 for DPB1. The study combined high-throughput TCR immunosequencing, statistical association of individual TCRs with disease status, and machine learning to predict cytomegalovirus infection status. An earlier analysis of 500 to 750 of the donors applied high-throughput TCR beta sequencing to assess whether each TCR beta V gene segment acted as functional or pseudogenic. Among 300 to 450 genotyped donors of the cohort, an average of around 240,000 unique TCR beta nucleotide sequences were sequenced per donor, about a sixth of them non-productive.

Points the paper makes about the study in general: When HLA alleles, especially DR and DQ, strongly co-occurred, attributing TCR associations to individual alleles was difficult. According to a later analysis, TCR association rates differed among HLA loci, with DRB1 alleles showing the most associated TCRs and HLA-C alleles showing the fewest. The cohort was sequenced for TCR beta chains only, and without alpha or paired-chain data the features that could be detected were limited. Sequencing depth was assumed to be roughly uniform across donors in the presence/absence analyses, though that assumption may not hold. The classifier was reported to diagnose cytomegalovirus status with high specificity and sensitivity in both the original and validation cohorts. According to a later analysis, parvovirus B19, influenza, CMV and Epstein-Barr virus appeared linked to several top co-occurrence clusters. Because the 87-base-pair reads could not distinguish some IMGT-functional V segments, including TRBV6-2 and TRBV6-3, those segments were excluded. Because HLA typing was unavailable for some donors at each locus, only the typed subset was used in association tests. Most TCR sequences were seen in very few donors, while some public TCRs were found in many individuals. According to a later analysis, most CMV-associated TCR beta chains appeared to be HLA-restricted, and the HLA associations seemed to be driven largely by CMV exposure. In vitro tests confirmed that three of the cytomegalovirus-associated TCR beta chains recognize cytomegalovirus antigens. The study gave a list of some 150 TCR beta chains associated with cytomegalovirus. Correlated functional status among segregating V segments might reflect linkage disequilibrium, but an unknown experimental factor could not be ruled out. An earlier analysis of some 560 of the donors showed that most TCR beta V segments appeared in productive rearrangements either about 90% or about 30% of the time, which broadly matched IMGT annotations. A further reported finding was that TCR beta sequences accurately predicted the HLA-A and HLA-B alleles for most subjects in the first cohort. A group of highly shared sequence variants was considered likely to be a technical artifact of the sequencing pipeline. The authors suggested that the approach could potentially be generalized to other disease states and immunological phenotypes. A later genetic analysis associated a missense DCLRE1C variant with V-gene and J-gene trimming of TCR beta chains, and an independent cohort replicated the association. In a later genetic analysis, fewer N-insertions in productive TCRs were reported among donors in an Asian-associated ancestry cluster than the roughly 700-donor mean. CMV serostatus was the only immune exposure information available for the cohort. Because counts were too low, roughly 18 rarely observed V segments, including chromosome 9 orphons, were left out of the earlier analysis of about 500 of the donors. A later analysis found that HLA-associated TCR beta chains were more clonally expanded and had lower generation probabilities than equally common non-associated chains. At a false discovery rate of 0.05, a later analysis linked fewer than 20,000 TCR beta sequences to specific HLA alleles.

The cohort was made up of 650 to 700 healthy bone marrow donors. At the time of sampling, all cohort members were nominally healthy, though unrecorded immune exposures were likely present. The donor was CMV seropositive and belonged to the group of 250 to 300 seropositive cohort members. A peripheral blood sample was provided by each donor, and peripheral blood mononuclear cells were used for TCR beta sequencing. The Qiagen DNeasy Blood Extraction Kit was used to extract genomic DNA from the blood cell samples. Libraries came from the immunoSEQ multiplex PCR assay. A mixture of 60 forward primers for TCR Vbeta segments and 13 reverse primers for TCR Jbeta segments was used in the multiplex PCR. The CDR3 region of rearranged TCR beta genes was amplified from genomic DNA with a multiplex PCR assay. Amplified TCR beta libraries were sequenced as 87-base-pair reads on the Illumina HiSeq System. Under the source paper's analysis protocol: In a later analysis, roughly 80 million unique TCR beta chains were counted across the roughly 610 repertoires, and around 10 million of these chains were shared by at least two donors. To remove PCR and sequencing errors, raw reads were error-corrected and collapsed into unique sequences using a nearest-neighbor algorithm that merged closely related sequences. CDR3 sequences were aligned to IMGT reference sequences to assign V, D and J gene segments. For a sequence to be retained, a match of at least six nucleotides was required to both a V gene segment and a J gene segment. A rearrangement was called productive if the CDR3 had no stop codons and remained in frame with V and J, and every other rearrangement was called non-productive. Following IMGT convention, CDR3 was defined as the stretch from the second conserved V-encoded cysteine to the conserved J-encoded phenylalanine. Sequences without an unambiguous match to a single V gene segment were excluded from the earlier analysis of 450 to 650 of the donors. In an earlier analysis of a few hundred of the donors, V segments were called functional above 56.7% productive rearrangements and were called segregating when the between-donor standard deviation exceeded 5%. A statistical classification framework was developed to diagnose cytomegalovirus status using the catalog of TCR beta chain sequences. In a later analysis, V and J genes were assigned by comparing TCR nucleotide sequences against IMGT/GENE-DB human TR gene sequences. Using the TCRdist pipeline, a later analysis assigned CDR3 sequences along with most-parsimonious VDJ recombination scenarios. In a later analysis, every TCR beta chain was defined by the combination of its CDR3 amino acid sequence and its V-gene family, and reads without a unique V-gene family were dropped. To address suspected cross-contamination and a sequencing artifact, a later analysis removed some 620 highly shared, low-generation-probability nucleotide sequences. A later analysis calculated a clonal expansion index for each public chain from normalized within-repertoire ranks of inferred template counts. In a later analysis, generation probabilities were computed with a VDJ recombination model fitted to out-of-frame rearrangements, and the resulting probabilities were checked against IGoR. In a later analysis, hypergeometric tests were used to score TCR-TCR, TCR-HLA and TCR-CMV co-occurrence, with a repertoire-size bias correction applied to TCR pairs. In a later analysis, false discovery rates were estimated by permuting HLA or CMV assignments 20 times. In a later analysis, co-occurring TCRs were grouped with DBSCAN, and TCRdist sequence similarity was added when clustering was performed within HLA-allele-positive subsets. Repertoires with fewer than 30,000 or more than 120,000 public chains, plus five repertoires with anomalous nucleotide sharing, were excluded from co-occurrence clustering. In its TCRdb copy, this immuneACCESS table keeps in-frame sequences only and misses some clones. Where compared with another copy, unresolved V genes explain less than half of these, and the others have no known cause. That table furnishes V, J and clone size, whereas the DNA furnished D and trimming. Across this sample there are 150,000 to 200,000 clones, with 77% seen only once. Roughly 3.7% of the sample is in the top ten clones.

The CDR3 spans 18 residues, from the cysteine through the phenylalanine. The CDR3 DNA has 54 bases and is translated from base 1. Based on the germline V gene, the CDR1 and CDR2 sequences are MRHNA and SNTAGT. V ends up 0 bases short and J 2 bases short, with an unmatched junction base count of 9. This clone has more than one count but fewer than ten. Its target antigen remains unknown. Base qualities are missing; no much larger clone stands one base away. The source is a woman between 55 and 75 years old in good health and CMV-seropositive. Input material: PBMCs. This receptor chain uses TRBV6-4 and TRBJ2-3, and TRBD2 aligns with 9 junction nucleotides. The CDR3 is CASSDSALAGAYTDTQYF. The nucleotide sequence is TGTGCCAGCAGTGACTCTGCGTTAGCGGGGGCGTACACAGATACGCAGTATTTT.